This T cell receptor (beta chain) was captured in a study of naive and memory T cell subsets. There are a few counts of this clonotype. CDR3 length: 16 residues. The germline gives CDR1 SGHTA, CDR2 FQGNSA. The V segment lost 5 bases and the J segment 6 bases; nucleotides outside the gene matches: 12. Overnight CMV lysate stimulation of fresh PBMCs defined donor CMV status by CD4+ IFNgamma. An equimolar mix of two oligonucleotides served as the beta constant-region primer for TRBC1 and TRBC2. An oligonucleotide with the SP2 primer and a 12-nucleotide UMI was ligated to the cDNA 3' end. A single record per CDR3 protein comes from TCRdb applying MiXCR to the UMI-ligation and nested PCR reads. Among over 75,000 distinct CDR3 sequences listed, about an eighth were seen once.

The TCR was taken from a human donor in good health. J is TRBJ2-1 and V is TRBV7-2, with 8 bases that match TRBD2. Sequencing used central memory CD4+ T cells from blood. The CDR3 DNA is TGTGCCAGCAGCCTTCTGGCACTAGCGGACCTCAATGAGCAGTTCTTC. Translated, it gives CASSLLALADLNEQFF.